Listed here are 17 T cell receptor beta chains from one sample, sequenced in a study of identical twins (dated by TCRdb to the mid-2010s). Library prep was done by 5' RACE. Data came from an Illumina HiSeq 2000. In TCRdb, the public reads were trimmed at Q25 with fastp and aligned with MiXCR, with productive beta chains retained. All rows with the same CDR3 protein become a single entry with the most common DNA and genes. The sample has a few hundred thousand distinct CDR3 sequences on record, around a tenth of them singletons. The ten most abundant clones make up approximately 3% of the sample. This same sample was also part of a study on yellow fever vaccine responses in identical twins.

Sequencing used PBMCs. These receptors came from a woman younger than 30 in good health.

This clonotype was counted ten times or more. This rearrangement joins TRBV12-3 or TRBV12-4 to TRBJ1-1; possible D gene TRBD1, 5 bases. Trimming left V 8 bases short and J 14 bases short, with 24 bases between. The CDR3 is 13 residues long. The CDR3 protein is CASGPIDRLLRFF. DNA of the CDR3: TGTGCCAGCGGACCGATAGACAGATTATTACGATTCTTT.

CDR3 sequence (DNA): TGTGCCAGCAGCTTAGCGGGGGGACTAGCGGGAGTCGGGAATGAGCAGTTCTTC. Its translation is CASSLAGGLAGVGNEQFF. The chain employs TRBV7-2 and TRBJ2-1; 14 bases line up with TRBD2. CDR3 length: 18 amino acids. In germline, CDR1 is SGHTA, CDR2 FQGNSA. Trimming cost V 0 bases and J 7 bases; bases outside gene matches: 8.

This clonotype was recorded many times. The genes are TRBV10-3 and TRBJ2-3; TRBD2 aligns across 11 bases. Per germline, CDR1 ENHRY and CDR2 SYGVKD. Trimming removed 9 bases from V and 0 bases from J; junction bases left unmatched: 2. The CDR3 extends over 14 amino acids. The CDR3 nucleotides are TGTGCCATTACTAGCGGGGGTAGCACAGATACGCAGTATTTT. It codes for CAITSGGSTDTQYF.

The chain links TRBV7-8 to TRBJ2-4; D gene unclear. V gave up 5 bases and J gave up 0 bases, with 14 bases separating them. The CDR3 sequence is 16 residues long. Per germline, CDR1 SGHVS and CDR2 FQNEAQ. DNA for the CDR3: TGTGCCAGCAGCCATCTATCGGACCAAGCCAAAAACATTCAGTACTTC. Its protein product is CASSHLSDQAKNIQYF.

This clonotype was picked up many times. This sequence joins TRBV12-3 or TRBV12-4 and TRBJ2-7; perhaps TRBD1 as D (6 bases). The CDR3 extends over 12 amino acids. Trimming took off 4 bases at V and 5 bases at J, with 9 bases between the two ends. The CDR3 is CASSSGTHEQYF. CDR3 nucleotide sequence: TGTGCCAGCAGTTCCGGGACACACGAGCAGTACTTC.

This chain joins TRBV4-3 and TRBJ2-7; D is uncertain. This CDR3 region has 15 residues. CDR1 is LGHNA, CDR2 YSLEER, per germline. V lost 1 base, J lost 3 bases, and 13 bases lay in between. CDR3 in amino acids: CASSQARAANYEQYF. CDR3 nucleotide sequence: TGCGCCAGCAGCCAAGCCCGGGCAGCGAACTACGAGCAGTACTTC.

The J gene is TRBJ1-1, the V gene TRBV7-9, with D possibly being TRBD1 (5 bases). Germline V CDR1 and CDR2: SEHNR, FQNEAQ (reference sequence). The CDR3 is 13 amino acids. V lost 5 bases and J 6 bases, leaving 13 bases between the germline ends. The CDR3 region has the DNA TGTGCCAGCAGCGGGACCGGGTCCTCTGAAGCTTTCTTT. This codes for CASSGTGSSEAFF.

This clonotype was counted a few times. The V and J genes are TRBV6-1 and TRBJ2-7; 8 bases are a match to TRBD2. V lost 4 bases, J lost 1 base, and 3 bases stayed unmatched. This CDR3 region has 14 residues. CDR1 MNHNS and CDR2 SASEGT come from the germline V gene. The CDR3 loop is CASSAGGGSYEQYF. CDR3 nucleotide sequence: TGTGCCAGCAGTGCGGGAGGGGGTTCCTACGAGCAGTACTTC.

Ten or more counts support this clonotype. This chain uses TRBV2 with TRBJ1-1; D unresolved. The V gene's germline CDR1 is SNHLY and CDR2 FYNNEI. The CDR3 extends over 12 amino acids. Trimming cost V 4 bases and J 1 base, with 4 bases left between them. The CDR3 nucleotides read TGTGCCAGCAGTGCTCCGAACACTGAAGCTTTCTTT. It yields the protein CASSAPNTEAFF.

Ten or more counts support this clonotype. This chain joins TRBV28 and TRBJ2-4, with D possibly TRBD1 on 6 matching bases. The V end was cut by 3 bases, the J end by 0 bases, with 12 bases between. The CDR3 is 16 amino acids. Looked up from germline, CDR1 is MDHEN and CDR2 is SYDVKM. CDR3 loop: CASSFWTDIAKNIQYF. CDR3 DNA sequence: TGTGCCAGCAGTTTTTGGACAGATATAGCCAAAAACATTCAGTACTTC.

This clonotype was observed at least ten times. The chain couples TRBV27 to TRBJ2-5; TRBD2 aligns across 7 bases. CDR3 length: 14 residues. Germline V gene data show CDR1 as MNHEY and CDR2 as SMNVEV (reference sequence). J was trimmed by 0 bases and V by 4 bases; bases with no gene match: 2. Written as DNA, the CDR3 is TGTGCCAGCAGTTCTAGCGGCTACCAAGAGACCCAGTACTTC. It yields the protein CASSSSGYQETQYF.

In this sample, this clonotype turned up a few times. The J gene is TRBJ2-1, the V gene TRBV9; TRBD2 aligns across 13 bases. CDR1 and CDR2 (germline): SGDLS, YYNGEE. V gave up 2 bases and J gave up 7 bases; unmatched junction bases: 3. The length of the CDR3 is 15 residues. CDR3 amino acids: CASSVSTSGRNEQFF. Written as DNA, the CDR3 is TGTGCCAGCAGCGTCTCGACTAGCGGGAGGAATGAGCAGTTCTTC.

The chain links TRBV3-1 to TRBJ2-3; D gene ambiguous. The CDR3 has 12 amino acids. The germline CDR1 and CDR2 sequences are LGHDT and YNNKEL (reference sequence). Trimming took off 3 bases at V and 4 bases at J, with 5 bases between the two ends. CDR3 DNA sequence: TGTGCCAGCAGCCATGGAGCAGATACGCAGTATTTT. Translated: CASSHGADTQYF.

This clonotype was seen only a few times. The rearrangement joins TRBV7-9 to TRBJ2-3; D not certain. The CDR3 consists of 15 residues. Trimming cost V 4 bases and J 4 bases, with 15 bases left between them. CDR1 is SEHNR, CDR2 FQNEAQ, per germline (reference sequence). CDR3 bases: TGTGCCAGCAGCTCTACGGGTCCAGTGGCAGATACGCAGTATTTT. It specifies CASSSTGPVADTQYF. Complete variable domain (other parts from reference TRBV7-9 and TRBJ2-3): DTGVSQNPRHKITKRGQNVTFRCDPISEHNRLYWYRQTLGQGPEFLTYFQNEAQLEKSRLLSDRFSAERPKGSFSTLEIQRTEQGDSAMYLCASSSTGPVADTQYFGPGTRLTVL.

J is TRBJ2-7 and V is TRBV5-1; a possible D gene is TRBD1 (6 bases). CDR1 is SGHRS and CDR2 is YFSETQ in the germline V gene. This CDR3 comprises 16 residues. V was shortened by 1 base and J by 2 bases, with 16 bases between the two germline ends. The CDR3 reads CASSLPGDMGPYEQYF. The CDR3, as DNA: TGCGCCAGCAGCTTGCCAGGGGACATGGGACCCTACGAGCAGTACTTC.

This clonotype was picked up a small number of times. The chain couples TRBV6-1 to TRBJ1-2; D may be TRBD1 (6 bases). V lost 7 bases, J lost 2 bases, and 11 bases lay in between. CDR3 length equals 13 residues. Looked up from germline, CDR1 is MNHNS and CDR2 is SASEGT. The CDR3 loop reads CASTYRDNYGYTF. CDR3 DNA sequence: TGTGCCAGCACGTACAGGGACAACTATGGCTACACCTTC.

The chain recombines TRBV7-8 with TRBJ1-2; a weak D match, TRBD1 (6 bases). The CDR3 runs 13 residues. CDR1 and CDR2 (germline): SGHVS, FQNEAQ. Trimming cost V 1 base and J 7 bases, with 10 bases left between them. The CDR3 here is CASSLGGASGYTF. The CDR3 nucleotides read TGTGCCAGCAGCTTAGGGGGGGCTAGTGGCTACACCTTC.